This record covers a single T cell receptor beta chain. Antigen: not known. The record originates from a study of CXCR3-negative and CXCR3-positive naive CD8 T cells. CDR1 is SGHTA and CDR2 is FQGTGA in the germline V gene. The CDR3 totals 16 residues. Carrying UMI labels, the TRB cDNA libraries were prepared through 5' RACE. From the 5' RACE reads, TCRdb lists one entry per CDR3 protein and no DNA. This listing includes 150,000 to 180,000 distinct CDR3 sequences. Overall study results and limits: Naive cells positive for CXCR3 carried more hydrophobic TRB CDR3s than CXCR3-negative ones.

The V call is TRBV7-3, the J call TRBJ1-1; the TRBD1 assignment by TCRdb is unverifiable without DNA. What was sequenced was naive CXCR3+ CD8+ T cells from blood. Stated subset: CD45RO-CCR7+CD27+CD95- naive CD8+ T cells expressing CXCR3 (TNR3+). The TCR comes from a human donor in good health. Some clones in this sample may be carry-over from other donors' samples. CDR3: CASSAQPGTGNAEAFF.